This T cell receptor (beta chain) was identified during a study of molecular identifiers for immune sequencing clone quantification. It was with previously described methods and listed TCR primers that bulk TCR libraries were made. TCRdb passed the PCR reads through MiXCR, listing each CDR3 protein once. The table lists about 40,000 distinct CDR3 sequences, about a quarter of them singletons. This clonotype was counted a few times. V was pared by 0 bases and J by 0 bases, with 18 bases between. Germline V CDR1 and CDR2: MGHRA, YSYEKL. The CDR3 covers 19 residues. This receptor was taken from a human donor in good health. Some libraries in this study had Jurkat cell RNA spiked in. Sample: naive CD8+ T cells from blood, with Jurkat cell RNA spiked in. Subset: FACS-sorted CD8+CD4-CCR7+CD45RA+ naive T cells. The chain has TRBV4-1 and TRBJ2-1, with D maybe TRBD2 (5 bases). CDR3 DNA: TGCGCCAGCAGCCAAGAGGGCGACTCTAGGGCGGGCTCCTACAATGAGCAGTTCTTC. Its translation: CASSQEGDSRAGSYNEQFF.